This T cell receptor (beta chain) was sequenced during a study of T cell repertoires in aging, cancer and after chemotherapy. Study-wide context: The full dataset contained several million TCR reads. General study findings and limits: Compared with age-matched healthy donors, untreated hematological or solid cancer patients showed higher blood TCR clonality. Rebound thymic output was suggested by rising median generation probability during chemotherapy in each cancer cohort.

In its sample, this clonotype was seen a few times. Its target is unknown. The template was genomic DNA from peripheral blood, not RNA. Rearranged V-D-J TRB sequences were amplified with a mixed TRB-A/B primer pool. TCRdb redid the calling of the multiplex PCR reads with MiXCR, one entry per CDR3 protein. Here the sample spans over 2,000 distinct CDR3 sequences, approximately 36% being singletons. Germline V gives CDR1 MNHNS, CDR2 SASEGT. Trimming pared 4 bases from V and 2 bases from J, leaving 8 bases between. This CDR3 is 13 amino acids long. The chain recombines TRBV6-1 with TRBJ1-1, with D maybe TRBD1 (6 bases). The source of this sequence is a human donor with a blood cancer. The sequenced sample was blood. The CDR3 loop reads CASSGQANTEAFF. CDR3 bases: TGTGCCAGCAGTGGACAGGCTAACACTGAAGCTTTCTTT.